These T cell receptor beta chains were read from a single sample in a study of Ad26.COV2.S vaccination and SARS-CoV-2 variants. The protocol was immunoSEQ multiplex PCR, while the TCRdb copy is restricted to in-frame clones and leaves out a portion. The sample lists nearly 95,000 clones, more than 70% occurring once. Sequences were derived from peripheral blood, sampled after recovery from COVID-19. These receptors came from a human donor who had recovered from COVID-19. Each CDR3 is given with its conserved first and last residue. A D gene is named only where the DNA matches it firmly. Size values are once, few and many counts, or a class for expanded clones, and some rows have none.

v_gene: TRBV5-1
abundance: NA
d_gene: NA
j_gene: TRBJ1-2
CDR3nt: TGCGCCAGCAGCTTGGAAGGAACATATGGCTACACCTTC
CDR3aa: CASSLEGTYGYTF

v_gene: TRBV27
abundance: few
d_gene: TRBD2
j_gene: TRBJ2-1
CDR3nt: TGTGCCAGCAGTTTATCCCTCGGGACTAGCGGGAGATTAGTAGTCCATGAGCAGTTCTTC
CDR3aa: CASSLSLGTSGRLVVHEQFF

v_gene: TRBV3-1/TRBV3-2
abundance: NA
d_gene: NA
j_gene: TRBJ2-5
CDR3nt: TGTGCCAGCAGCCAAGAGGGCAGTGGGGCCTTAGCCCAGTACTTC
CDR3aa: CASSQEGSGALAQYF

v_gene: TRBV7-2
abundance: NA
d_gene: TRBD2
j_gene: TRBJ2-7
CDR3nt: TGTGCCAGCAGCTCGTGGGAGGGATTCGACGAGCAGTACTTC
CDR3aa: CASSSWEGFDEQYF

v_gene: TRBV5-5
abundance: NA
d_gene: TRBD1
j_gene: TRBJ2-7
CDR3nt: TGTGCCAGCAGCCCGGGACAGTACTACGAGCAGTACTTC
CDR3aa: CASSPGQYYEQYF

v_gene: TRBV24-1
abundance: NA
d_gene: NA
j_gene: TRBJ2-7
CDR3nt: TGTGCCACCAGTGATTTAAGCGAGCAGTACTTC
CDR3aa: CATSDLSEQYF

v_gene: TRBV28
abundance: NA
d_gene: TRBD1
j_gene: TRBJ1-1
CDR3nt: TGTGCCAGCAGCGACAGGGTAAGGACTGAAGCTTTCTTT
CDR3aa: CASSDRVRTEAFF

v_gene: TRBV7-9
abundance: NA
d_gene: NA
j_gene: TRBJ1-2
CDR3nt: TGTGCCAGCCTAGGGGATGGCTACACCTTC
CDR3aa: CASLGDGYTF

v_gene: TRBV28
abundance: NA
d_gene: TRBD2
j_gene: TRBJ2-4
CDR3nt: TGTGCCACCAAACTCGGGGGAGGGCCCGTCAAAAACATTCAGTACTTC
CDR3aa: CATKLGGGPVKNIQYF

v_gene: TRBV7-6
abundance: NA
d_gene: TRBD1
j_gene: TRBJ2-7
CDR3nt: TGTGCCAGCAGCTTAGCGCGGGACAGGGGCTACGAGCAGTACTTC
CDR3aa: CASSLARDRGYEQYF

v_gene: TRBV6-1
abundance: NA
d_gene: NA
j_gene: TRBJ2-2
CDR3nt: TGTGCCAGCAGTGATCGGTCGGGCAGGGCGGATACCGGGGAGCTGTTTTTT
CDR3aa: CASSDRSGRADTGELFF

v_gene: TRBV19
abundance: NA
d_gene: NA
j_gene: TRBJ2-7
CDR3nt: TGTGCCAGTAGTAACCTAAAGGACGGTTCCTACGAGCAGTACTTC
CDR3aa: CASSNLKDGSYEQYF

v_gene: TRBV12-3/TRBV12-4
abundance: NA
d_gene: NA
j_gene: TRBJ1-1
CDR3nt: TGTGCCAGCAGTTTAGGAATCACTGAAGCTTTCTTT
CDR3aa: CASSLGITEAFF

v_gene: TRBV7-2
abundance: NA
d_gene: TRBD2
j_gene: TRBJ2-1
CDR3nt: TGTGCCAGCAGCCACTACGGGGGGGGCGCGCCGAATGAGCAGTTCTTC
CDR3aa: CASSHYGGGAPNEQFF

v_gene: TRBV29-1
abundance: NA
d_gene: TRBD1
j_gene: TRBJ1-2
CDR3nt: TGCAGCGTACCCGTCGGACAGGCCCCAGGAAATGGCTACACCTTC
CDR3aa: CSVPVGQAPGNGYTF

v_gene: TRBV3-1/TRBV3-2
abundance: NA
d_gene: NA
j_gene: TRBJ2-1
CDR3nt: TGTGAGCATACAGGGATTCGGGAGCAGTTCTTC
CDR3aa: CEHTGIREQFF

v_gene: TRBV5-6
abundance: NA
d_gene: NA
j_gene: TRBJ2-7
CDR3nt: TGTGCCAGCAGCCGGGGGCAGGCGAGCTCCTACGAGCAGTACTTC
CDR3aa: CASSRGQASSYEQYF

v_gene: TRBV12-5
abundance: NA
d_gene: TRBD1
j_gene: TRBJ1-2
CDR3nt: TGTGCTAGTGGTTTGGGACAGGGACCAGCTAACTATGGCTACACCTTC
CDR3aa: CASGLGQGPANYGYTF

v_gene: TRBV5-6
abundance: many
d_gene: NA
j_gene: TRBJ1-2
CDR3nt: TGTGCCAGCAGCTTGGTCCGACAAGGCGGCGTAGGGGACTATGGCTACACCTTC
CDR3aa: CASSLVRQGGVGDYGYTF

v_gene: TRBV7-2
abundance: once
d_gene: NA
j_gene: TRBJ1-1
CDR3nt: TGTGCCAGCAGCTTATCTACCGTTAGTGAAGCTTTCTTT
CDR3aa: CASSLSTVSEAFF

v_gene: TRBV28
abundance: few
d_gene: TRBD1
j_gene: TRBJ1-6
CDR3nt: TGTGCCAGCAGCTCCGACAGGGTGTCACCCCTCCACTTT
CDR3aa: CASSSDRVSPLHF

v_gene: TRBV21-1
abundance: NA
d_gene: NA
j_gene: TRBJ1-4
CDR3nt: TGTGCCAGCAGCCCAAAAAAACTGTTTTTT
CDR3aa: CASSPKKLFF

v_gene: TRBV2
abundance: NA
d_gene: NA
j_gene: TRBJ2-1
CDR3nt: TGTGCCAGCAGCGTCGCAGGGGAGCAGTTCTTC
CDR3aa: CASSVAGEQFF

v_gene: TRBV11-3
abundance: NA
d_gene: NA
j_gene: TRBJ1-1
CDR3nt: TGTGCCAGCAGCCTTACCTGGCAGGGTGAAGCTTTCTTT
CDR3aa: CASSLTWQGEAFF

v_gene: TRBV7-9
abundance: NA
d_gene: NA
j_gene: TRBJ1-1
CDR3nt: TGTGCCAGCAGCTTAATAGGTGAAGCTTTCTTT
CDR3aa: CASSLIGEAFF